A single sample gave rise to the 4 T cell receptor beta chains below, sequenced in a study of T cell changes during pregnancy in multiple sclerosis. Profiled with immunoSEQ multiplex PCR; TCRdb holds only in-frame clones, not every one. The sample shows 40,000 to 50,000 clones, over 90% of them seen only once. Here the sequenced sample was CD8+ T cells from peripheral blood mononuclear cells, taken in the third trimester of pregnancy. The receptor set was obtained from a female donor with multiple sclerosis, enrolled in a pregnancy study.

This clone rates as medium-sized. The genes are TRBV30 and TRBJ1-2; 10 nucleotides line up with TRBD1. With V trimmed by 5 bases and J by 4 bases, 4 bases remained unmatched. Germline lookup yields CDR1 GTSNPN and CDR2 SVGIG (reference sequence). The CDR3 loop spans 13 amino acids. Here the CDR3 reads CAWGGQGGYGYTF. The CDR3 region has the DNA TGTGCCTGGGGCGGACAGGGGGGCTATGGCTACACCTTC.

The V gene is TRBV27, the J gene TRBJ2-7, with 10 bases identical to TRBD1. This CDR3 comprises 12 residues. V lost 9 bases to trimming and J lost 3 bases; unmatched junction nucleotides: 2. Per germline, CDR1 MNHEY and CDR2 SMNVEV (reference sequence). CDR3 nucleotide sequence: TGTGCCAGTCGGACAGGGGGCTACGAGCAGTACTTC. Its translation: CASRTGGYEQYF.

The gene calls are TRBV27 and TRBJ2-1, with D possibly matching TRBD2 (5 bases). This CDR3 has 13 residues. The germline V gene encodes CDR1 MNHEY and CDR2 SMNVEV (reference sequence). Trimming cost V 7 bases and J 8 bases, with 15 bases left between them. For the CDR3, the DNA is TGTGCCAGCAAACCGGGGAAGATTGATGAGCAGTTCTTC. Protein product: CASKPGKIDEQFF.

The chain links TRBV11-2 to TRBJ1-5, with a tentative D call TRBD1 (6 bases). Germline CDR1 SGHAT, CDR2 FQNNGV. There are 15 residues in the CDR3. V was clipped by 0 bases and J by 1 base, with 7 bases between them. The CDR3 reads CASSLEGGSNQPQHF. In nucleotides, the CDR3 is TGTGCCAGCAGCTTAGAAGGGGGAAGCAATCAGCCCCAGCATTTT.